These T cell receptor beta chains were read from a single sample in a study of T cells in localized non-small cell lung cancer. The repertoire was sequenced with immunoSEQ multiplex PCR; TCRdb's copy has only in-frame clones and lacks some. The sample holds 25,000 or so clones; around 88% are singletons and the top ten take roughly 15%. The sequencing here drew on peripheral blood, taken before any cancer treatment. These receptors were collected from a female donor at least 60 years old with stage I lung adenocarcinoma. The CDR3 runs from the conserved cysteine through the conserved F or W. Fields, in order: CDR3 protein, CDR3 DNA, J gene, D gene, clone size, V gene. A D gene is named only where the DNA matches it firmly. The size entry is marked missing in some rows and otherwise reads once, few, many or a size class.

cdr3_aa: CASSYSQGAHEQYF; cdr3_nt: TGTGCCAGCAGTTACTCCCAGGGGGCCCACGAGCAGTACTTC; j_call: TRBJ2-7; d_call: TRBD1; clone_size: .; v_call: TRBV6-6
cdr3_aa: CASSLVPVSYEQYF; cdr3_nt: TGCGCCAGCAGCTTGGTGCCAGTCTCCTACGAGCAGTACTTC; j_call: TRBJ2-7; d_call: .; clone_size: .; v_call: TRBV5-1
cdr3_aa: CASGLRGGEQFF; cdr3_nt: TGTGCCAGCGGGCTCAGAGGTGGCGAGCAGTTCTTC; j_call: TRBJ2-1; d_call: .; clone_size: .; v_call: TRBV6-6
cdr3_aa: CSARVRETQYF; cdr3_nt: TGCAGTGCTAGAGTACGTGAGACCCAGTACTTC; j_call: TRBJ2-5; d_call: .; clone_size: .; v_call: TRBV20-1
cdr3_aa: CASSPLLRGDQPQHF; cdr3_nt: TGTGCCAGTAGTCCTCTCCTCAGGGGCGATCAGCCCCAGCATTTT; j_call: TRBJ1-5; d_call: .; clone_size: .; v_call: TRBV19
cdr3_aa: CASSDPRRSTDTQYF; cdr3_nt: TGTGCCAGCAGTGACCCCCGTAGGAGCACAGATACGCAGTATTTT; j_call: TRBJ2-3; d_call: .; clone_size: .; v_call: TRBV25-1
cdr3_aa: CATSIRLAGPQETQYF; cdr3_nt: TGTGCCACCAGCATTCGACTAGCGGGCCCCCAAGAGACCCAGTACTTC; j_call: TRBJ2-5; d_call: TRBD2; clone_size: .; v_call: TRBV15
cdr3_aa: CASSMIPYLYNEQFF; cdr3_nt: TGTGCCAGTAGTATGATCCCCTATCTCTACAATGAGCAGTTCTTC; j_call: TRBJ2-1; d_call: .; clone_size: .; v_call: TRBV19
cdr3_aa: CAWSVSGGSNTGELFF; cdr3_nt: TGTGCCTGGAGTGTTAGCGGGGGGTCGAACACCGGGGAGCTGTTTTTT; j_call: TRBJ2-2; d_call: TRBD2; clone_size: .; v_call: TRBV30
cdr3_aa: CASRGQGGGEAFF; cdr3_nt: TGTGCCAGTAGAGGACAGGGCGGCGGTGAAGCTTTCTTT; j_call: TRBJ1-1; d_call: TRBD1; clone_size: .; v_call: TRBV19
cdr3_aa: CASSSSTGVLYGYTF; cdr3_nt: TGTGCCAGCAGCTCGTCGACAGGAGTTCTTTATGGCTACACCTTC; j_call: TRBJ1-2; d_call: .; clone_size: .; v_call: TRBV5-5
cdr3_aa: CASSLNRGGLGTF; cdr3_nt: TGTGCCAGCAGTTTAAATCGAGGGGGTTTGGGTACCTTC; j_call: TRBJ1-2; d_call: .; clone_size: .; v_call: TRBV6-5
cdr3_aa: CASSKHGQGYSGNTIYF; cdr3_nt: TGTGCCAGCAGCAAGCACGGACAGGGCTACTCTGGAAACACCATATATTTT; j_call: TRBJ1-3; d_call: .; clone_size: .; v_call: TRBV21-1
cdr3_aa: CASSLLPGQETQYF; cdr3_nt: TGCGCCAGCAGCTTGTTACCGGGGCAAGAGACCCAGTACTTC; j_call: TRBJ2-5; d_call: .; clone_size: .; v_call: TRBV5-1
cdr3_aa: CASSEQMEGYTF; cdr3_nt: TGTGCCAGCAGTGAGCAGATGGAAGGCTACACCTTC; j_call: TRBJ1-2; d_call: .; clone_size: .; v_call: TRBV6-1
cdr3_aa: CASSPGPGLADGYNEQFF; cdr3_nt: TGCGCCAGCAGCCCTGGACCGGGACTAGCGGATGGGTACAATGAGCAGTTCTTC; j_call: TRBJ2-1; d_call: TRBD2; clone_size: .; v_call: TRBV5-1
cdr3_aa: CATLRWGEGKPQHF; cdr3_nt: TGTGCCACCTTACGGTGGGGGGAGGGGAAGCCCCAGCATTTT; j_call: TRBJ1-5; d_call: .; clone_size: .; v_call: TRBV6-1
cdr3_aa: CASSPTRGSYNEQFF; cdr3_nt: TGTGCCAGCAGCCCCACCCGAGGATCCTACAATGAGCAGTTCTTC; j_call: TRBJ2-1; d_call: .; clone_size: .; v_call: TRBV5-4
cdr3_aa: CASSPSSGVRTGELFF; cdr3_nt: TGTGCCAGCAGCCCCTCCTCCGGGGTGAGGACCGGGGAGCTGTTTTTT; j_call: TRBJ2-2; d_call: .; clone_size: .; v_call: TRBV11-3
cdr3_aa: CASSAHRGNQPQHF; cdr3_nt: TGTGCCAGCAGCGCGCACAGGGGGAATCAGCCCCAGCATTTT; j_call: TRBJ1-5; d_call: TRBD1; clone_size: .; v_call: TRBV5-6
cdr3_aa: CASSQSPQQETQYF; cdr3_nt: TGTGCCAGCAGTCAGTCGCCACAGCAAGAGACCCAGTACTTC; j_call: TRBJ2-5; d_call: .; clone_size: .; v_call: TRBV2
cdr3_aa: CAWTSQSSQQYF; cdr3_nt: TGTGCCTGGACGAGCCAGTCATCACAGCAGTACTTC; j_call: TRBJ2-7; d_call: .; clone_size: .; v_call: TRBV30
cdr3_aa: CASSVGTGGEIEKLFF; cdr3_nt: TGCGCCAGCAGCGTCGGGACAGGGGGCGAAATTGAAAAACTGTTTTTT; j_call: TRBJ1-4; d_call: TRBD1; clone_size: .; v_call: TRBV5-1
cdr3_aa: CASSLRWVTEAFF; cdr3_nt: TGTGCCAGCAGTTTAAGGTGGGTCACTGAAGCTTTCTTT; j_call: TRBJ1-1; d_call: .; clone_size: .; v_call: TRBV27
cdr3_aa: CAWSVKGFSGNTIYF; cdr3_nt: TGTGCCTGGAGTGTCAAGGGCTTCTCTGGAAACACCATATATTTT; j_call: TRBJ1-3; d_call: .; clone_size: .; v_call: TRBV30
cdr3_aa: CASSAEDRSSTQYF; cdr3_nt: TGTGCCAGCAGCGCGGAGGACCGAAGTAGTACCCAGTACTTC; j_call: TRBJ2-5; d_call: .; clone_size: .; v_call: TRBV9
cdr3_aa: CASSPPSGRGAFF; cdr3_nt: TGTGCCAGCTCACCACCGTCGGGGCGGGGAGCTTTCTTT; j_call: TRBJ1-1; d_call: .; clone_size: .; v_call: TRBV18
cdr3_aa: CATSPGGLAGYNEQFF; cdr3_nt: TGTGCCACCAGCCCAGGTGGATTAGCGGGCTACAATGAGCAGTTCTTC; j_call: TRBJ2-1; d_call: TRBD2; clone_size: .; v_call: TRBV5-8
cdr3_aa: CASRIPGQAIEAFF; cdr3_nt: TGTGCCAGCCGGATTCCGGGACAGGCGATTGAAGCTTTCTTT; j_call: TRBJ1-1; d_call: TRBD1; clone_size: .; v_call: TRBV28
cdr3_aa: CSVGTGPNSPLHF; cdr3_nt: TGCAGCGTTGGGACAGGCCCTAATTCACCCCTCCACTTT; j_call: TRBJ1-6; d_call: TRBD1; clone_size: few; v_call: TRBV29-1
cdr3_aa: CASSPTVNNEQFF; cdr3_nt: TGTGCCAGCAGCCCGACAGTTAACAATGAGCAGTTCTTC; j_call: TRBJ2-1; d_call: .; clone_size: .; v_call: TRBV6-6
cdr3_aa: CASSSRQEQFF; cdr3_nt: TGTGCCAGCAGTTCCCGTCAGGAGCAGTTCTTC; j_call: TRBJ2-1; d_call: .; clone_size: once; v_call: TRBV6-6
cdr3_aa: CASSFYGGLTDTQYF; cdr3_nt: TGTGCCAGCAGCTTCTATGGGGGACTTACAGATACGCAGTATTTT; j_call: TRBJ2-3; d_call: .; clone_size: .; v_call: TRBV7-2
cdr3_aa: CASSIGPGANVLTF; cdr3_nt: TGTGCCAGTAGTATAGGGCCCGGGGCCAACGTCCTGACTTTC; j_call: TRBJ2-6; d_call: .; clone_size: .; v_call: TRBV19
cdr3_aa: CASSPTAMALYNEQFF; cdr3_nt: TGTGCCAGCAGCCCAACTGCAATGGCTCTCTACAATGAGCAGTTCTTC; j_call: TRBJ2-1; d_call: .; clone_size: few; v_call: TRBV5-4
cdr3_aa: CASRPETGRGTEAFF; cdr3_nt: TGTGCCAGTAGACCGGAGACAGGGAGAGGAACTGAAGCTTTCTTT; j_call: TRBJ1-1; d_call: TRBD1; clone_size: .; v_call: TRBV19
cdr3_aa: CAWTQGSGYTF; cdr3_nt: TGTGCCTGGACGCAGGGCAGTGGCTACACCTTC; j_call: TRBJ1-2; d_call: .; clone_size: .; v_call: TRBV30
cdr3_aa: CASSQLWTGGTQETQYF; cdr3_nt: TGCGCCAGCAGCCAATTGTGGACAGGAGGGACCCAAGAGACCCAGTACTTC; j_call: TRBJ2-5; d_call: .; clone_size: .; v_call: TRBV4-1
cdr3_aa: CASSRNLQGETQYF; cdr3_nt: TGTGCCAGCAGCCGAAATCTACAGGGAGAGACCCAGTACTTC; j_call: TRBJ2-5; d_call: .; clone_size: .; v_call: TRBV5-4
cdr3_aa: CASSIFQGTGEAFF; cdr3_nt: TGTGCCAGTAGTATCTTTCAGGGCACTGGTGAAGCTTTCTTT; j_call: TRBJ1-1; d_call: .; clone_size: .; v_call: TRBV19
cdr3_aa: CASSLRQGSWQPQHF; cdr3_nt: TGTGCCAGCAGCTTGAGACAGGGGTCTTGGCAGCCCCAGCATTTT; j_call: TRBJ1-5; d_call: TRBD1; clone_size: .; v_call: TRBV5-8
cdr3_aa: CASSSDRLKLLF; cdr3_nt: TGTGCCAGCAGTTCTGACCGACTGAAGCTTCTCTTT; j_call: TRBJ1-1; d_call: .; clone_size: .; v_call: TRBV6-4
cdr3_aa: CASSLGFSNEQFF; cdr3_nt: TGTGCCAGCAGCTTGGGTTTCTCCAATGAGCAGTTCTTC; j_call: TRBJ2-1; d_call: .; clone_size: .; v_call: TRBV7-9
cdr3_aa: CASSQEWSSHQPQHF; cdr3_nt: TGCGCCAGCAGCCAAGAATGGTCAAGTCATCAGCCCCAGCATTTT; j_call: TRBJ1-5; d_call: .; clone_size: .; v_call: TRBV4-1
cdr3_aa: CASARDSRDGELFF; cdr3_nt: TGTGCCAGCGCCCGGGATTCTCGAGACGGGGAGCTGTTTTTT; j_call: TRBJ2-2; d_call: .; clone_size: .; v_call: TRBV2
cdr3_aa: CASSSDWTTEAFF; cdr3_nt: TGTGCCAGCAGTTCGGACTGGACCACTGAAGCTTTCTTT; j_call: TRBJ1-1; d_call: .; clone_size: once; v_call: TRBV27
cdr3_aa: CAWSWSTGETQYF; cdr3_nt: TGTGCCTGGAGTTGGTCGACGGGAGAGACCCAGTACTTC; j_call: TRBJ2-5; d_call: .; clone_size: .; v_call: TRBV30
cdr3_aa: CASSPAVGRVRLQNYGYTF; cdr3_nt: TGTGCCAGCAGCCCGGCAGTGGGCAGGGTACGATTACAAAACTATGGCTACACCTTC; j_call: TRBJ1-2; d_call: .; clone_size: .; v_call: TRBV5-8
cdr3_aa: CSVDPGHLNTEAFF; cdr3_nt: TGCAGCGTTGACCCCGGACACTTGAACACTGAAGCTTTCTTT; j_call: TRBJ1-1; d_call: .; clone_size: .; v_call: TRBV29-1
cdr3_aa: CASSLNSPTSGNTIYF; cdr3_nt: TGTGCCAGCAGCTTAAATTCGCCCACCTCTGGAAACACCATATATTTT; j_call: TRBJ1-3; d_call: .; clone_size: .; v_call: TRBV7-2
cdr3_aa: CASRAGPGETQYF; cdr3_nt: TGTGCCAGCAGAGCAGGGCCGGGAGAGACCCAGTACTTC; j_call: TRBJ2-5; d_call: .; clone_size: .; v_call: TRBV2
cdr3_aa: CASSPPSGGRTDTQYF; cdr3_nt: TGTGCCAGCTCACCACCATCAGGGGGCCGCACAGATACGCAGTATTTT; j_call: TRBJ2-3; d_call: TRBD1; clone_size: .; v_call: TRBV18
cdr3_aa: CASRGALQKQYF; cdr3_nt: TGTGCCAGCAGGGGAGCCCTACAGAAGCAGTACTTC; j_call: TRBJ2-7; d_call: .; clone_size: .; v_call: TRBV25-1
cdr3_aa: CSAPNTGELFF; cdr3_nt: TGCAGTGCCCCGAACACCGGGGAGCTGTTTTTT; j_call: TRBJ2-2; d_call: .; clone_size: few; v_call: TRBV20-1
cdr3_aa: CASSFSDRGYEQYF; cdr3_nt: TGTGCCAGCAGTTTTTCCGACAGGGGCTACGAGCAGTACTTC; j_call: TRBJ2-7; d_call: TRBD1; clone_size: .; v_call: TRBV27
cdr3_aa: CASSLHQGEETQYF; cdr3_nt: TGTGCCAGCAGCCTTCATCAGGGGGAAGAGACCCAGTACTTC; j_call: TRBJ2-5; d_call: TRBD1; clone_size: .; v_call: TRBV7-9
cdr3_aa: CASSPIGGLTEAFF; cdr3_nt: TGTGCCAGCTCACCAATTGGGGGATTAACTGAAGCTTTCTTT; j_call: TRBJ1-1; d_call: .; clone_size: .; v_call: TRBV18
cdr3_aa: CAISESRGVWEQYF; cdr3_nt: TGTGCCATCAGTGAGTCGCGAGGGGTGTGGGAGCAGTACTTC; j_call: TRBJ2-7; d_call: .; clone_size: .; v_call: TRBV10-3
cdr3_aa: CASSPTGDTEAFF; cdr3_nt: TGTGCCAGTAGTCCTACAGGGGACACTGAAGCTTTCTTT; j_call: TRBJ1-1; d_call: TRBD1; clone_size: few; v_call: TRBV19